These T cell receptor beta chains were read from a single sample in a study of CD8 T cells in ankylosing spondylitis. One entry per CDR3 protein results from TCRdb running MiXCR on the 5' RACE reads. Counted here are about 240,000 distinct CDR3 sequences, approximately 12% occurring once; the ten biggest clones make up 6.8%. Sequenced: blood, either unsorted or a sorted T cell fraction (not recorded which). These receptor sequences come from a male donor with ankylosing spondylitis or in good health (not recorded which). CDR3s include the opening cysteine and the closing phenylalanine or tryptophan. A D gene is named only where the DNA matches it firmly. A clone size is listed for some rows: how often the clone was seen (once, few, many), or a class if it is expanded.

d_call	v_call	j_call	clone_size	cdr3_nt	cdr3_aa
TRBD1	TRBV27	TRBJ1-5	-	TGTGCCAGCAGTTATACAGGGGGCGGTCAGCCCCAGCATTTT	CASSYTGGGQPQHF
-	TRBV10-3	TRBJ2-2	many	TGTGCCATCATGGGGAGCAGGGGGGCCACCGGGGAGCTGTTTTTT	CAIMGSRGATGELFF
-	TRBV11-2	TRBJ2-3	few	TGTGCCAGCAGCTTGGGCGCCCCTAGCACAGATACGCAGTATTTT	CASSLGAPSTDTQYF
-	TRBV12-3/TRBV12-4	TRBJ2-2	many	TGTGCCAGCAGTTATTTTTGGGAGCTGTTTTTT	CASSYFWELFF
-	TRBV7-7	TRBJ2-1	many	TGTGCCAGCAGCCCACAGACCGGTGGGCTTGGGGACAATGAGCAGTTCTTC	CASSPQTGGLGDNEQFF
-	TRBV29-1	TRBJ1-1	few	TGCAGCTCCAGAGGACGGGCGAACACTGAAGCTTTCTTT	CSSRGRANTEAFF
-	TRBV3-1	TRBJ2-5	many	TGTGCCAGCAGACCCTCTAGCGAGCGAGAGACCCAGTACTTC	CASRPSSERETQYF
TRBD2	TRBV5-1	TRBJ2-5	-	TGCGCCAGCAGCACAAACTACCGGGACTACCCCCAAGAGACCCAGTACTTC	CASSTNYRDYPQETQYF
-	TRBV20-1	TRBJ2-5	many	TGCAGTGCTCCCACGGACGGAGTACAAGAGACCCAGTACTTC	CSAPTDGVQETQYF
-	TRBV3-1	TRBJ2-7	-	TGTGCCAGCAGCCAAGATCCTGCCAGTTACGAGCAGTACTTC	CASSQDPASYEQYF
-	TRBV12-3/TRBV12-4	TRBJ1-6	-	TGTGCCAGCAGTTTAGAGTCCGGGTCCTATAATTCACCCCTCCACTTT	CASSLESGSYNSPLHF
-	TRBV5-1	TRBJ2-2	-	TGCGCCAGCAGCGATGGTTGGGACGAACTCACCGGGGAGCTGTTTTTT	CASSDGWDELTGELFF
-	TRBV20-1	TRBJ2-1	few	TGCAGTGCCATTAAGGCCCGGATCACCCAACGAAATGAGCAGTTCTTC	CSAIKARITQRNEQFF
-	TRBV4-1	TRBJ2-3	many	TGCGCCAGCAGCCAACTCGGTACTAGCACAGATACGCAGTATTTT	CASSQLGTSTDTQYF
TRBD1	TRBV20-1	TRBJ2-3	many	TGCAGTGCTAGTAAGGGACAGAGAGATACGCAGTATTTT	CSASKGQRDTQYF
-	TRBV6-6	TRBJ2-7	many	TGTGCCAGCAGTTACTGGGATGGTGAGCAGTACTTC	CASSYWDGEQYF
-	TRBV7-4	TRBJ1-5	-	TGTGCCAGCAGCTTAAGGTTGGACAGCCGAACTGAACAGCCCCAGCATTTT	CASSLRLDSRTEQPQHF
TRBD1	TRBV7-3	TRBJ2-7	many	TGTGCCAGCAGCTTAATGCCAGGGGGCTACTACGAGCAGTACTTC	CASSLMPGGYYEQYF
-	TRBV20-1	TRBJ2-5	many	TGCAGTGCTAGATCCAGTGAGGGGGTAGAGACCCAGTACTTC	CSARSSEGVETQYF
TRBD1	TRBV5-1	TRBJ2-2	once	TGCACCAGCAGCTTGGACAGGCCTAACACCGGGGAGCTGTTTTTT	CTSSLDRPNTGELFF